This T cell receptor (beta chain) originates from a study of cytomegalovirus exposure and HLA in healthy donors. The study, taken as a whole, reports: Across donors, most TCRs were seen rarely, yet some public ones were widespread.

Amplification used 60 Vbeta primers and 13 Jbeta primers. The data were produced by immunoSEQ multiplex PCR, yet TCRdb's version contains in-frame clones alone and is incomplete. The repertoire holds about 140,000 clones, under 80% seen once, with approximately 8.2% in the top ten. Samples came from healthy bone marrow donors. Looked up from germline, CDR1 is LNHDA and CDR2 is SQIVND (reference sequence). The V gene lost 4 bases and the J gene lost 1 base, with 10 bases spanning the gap. The CDR3 has 14 amino acids. A few counts support this clone. Antigen: not known. The chain carries TRBV19 and TRBJ1-1; D possibly corresponds to TRBD1 (6 bases). The clonotype was recovered from a woman aged 45-59 years in good health and CMV-seropositive. The sample was PBMCs. The CDR3 coding sequence is TGTGCCAGTAGTAGACAGGTGGGGAACACTGAAGCTTTCTTT. Its protein product is CASSRQVGNTEAFF.